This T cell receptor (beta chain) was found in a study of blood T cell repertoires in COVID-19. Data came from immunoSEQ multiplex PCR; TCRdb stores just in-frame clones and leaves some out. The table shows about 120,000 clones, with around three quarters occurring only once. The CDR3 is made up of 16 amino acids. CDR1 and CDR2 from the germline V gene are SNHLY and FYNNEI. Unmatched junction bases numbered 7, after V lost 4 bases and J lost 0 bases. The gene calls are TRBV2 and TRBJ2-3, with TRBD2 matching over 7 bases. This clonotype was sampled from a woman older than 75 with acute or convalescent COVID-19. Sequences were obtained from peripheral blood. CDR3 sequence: CASSGRTRISTDTQYF. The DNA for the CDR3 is TGTGCCAGCAGTGGGCGGACTAGAATAAGCACAGATACGCAGTATTTT.